Listed below are T cell receptor beta chains from one sample, sequenced in a study of T cell responses to AZD1222 COVID-19 vaccine. Here immunoSEQ multiplex PCR was the method, and the copy in TCRdb shows in-frame clones only, minus some. Among fewer than 150,000 clones, roughly nine tenths were seen once, and the ten largest hold approximately 10%. Sequencing used peripheral blood, obtained on day 0 of AZD1222 vaccination. The receptor set was obtained from an adult in good health. Each CDR3 is given with its conserved first and last residue. A D gene is named only where the DNA matches it firmly. Size is stated for part of the rows, as once, few or many counts, or as a class when the clone is expanded.

d_call: NA
v_call: TRBV2
clone_size: NA
j_call: TRBJ1-4
cdr3_aa: CASSGPATGTNWDEKLFF
cdr3_nt: TGTGCCAGCAGTGGACCAGCTACTGGGACAAACTGGGATGAAAAACTGTTTTTT

d_call: TRBD1
v_call: TRBV19
clone_size: NA
j_call: TRBJ2-1
cdr3_aa: CASRTTGTGGYNEQFF
cdr3_nt: TGTGCCAGTAGAACCACCGGGACAGGGGGCTACAATGAGCAGTTCTTC

d_call: TRBD2
v_call: TRBV7-2
clone_size: NA
j_call: TRBJ2-3
cdr3_aa: CASSLRGRVTDTQYF
cdr3_nt: TGTGCCAGCAGCTTGCGGGGGAGGGTTACAGATACGCAGTATTTT

d_call: TRBD2
v_call: TRBV27
clone_size: NA
j_call: TRBJ2-1
cdr3_aa: CASSLGLAYGVYNEQFF
cdr3_nt: TGTGCCAGCAGTTTAGGACTAGCCTATGGAGTGTACAATGAGCAGTTCTTC

d_call: NA
v_call: TRBV30
clone_size: NA
j_call: TRBJ2-7
cdr3_aa: CAWSAAPTRYEQYF
cdr3_nt: TGTGCCTGGAGTGCAGCACCGACACGCTACGAGCAGTACTTC

d_call: TRBD1
v_call: TRBV5-1
clone_size: NA
j_call: TRBJ2-6
cdr3_aa: CASSLVGQGTFSGANVLTF
cdr3_nt: TGCGCCAGCAGCTTGGTGGGACAGGGGACCTTCTCTGGGGCCAACGTCCTGACTTTC

d_call: TRBD1
v_call: TRBV5-1
clone_size: NA
j_call: TRBJ2-2
cdr3_aa: CASSTGPGTGDTGELFF
cdr3_nt: TGCGCCAGCAGCACCGGACCCGGGACAGGGGACACCGGGGAGCTGTTTTTT

d_call: TRBD1
v_call: TRBV19
clone_size: NA
j_call: TRBJ1-1
cdr3_aa: CASYRTDRGRGTEAFF
cdr3_nt: TGTGCCAGTTATCGAACGGACAGGGGAAGAGGGACTGAAGCTTTCTTT

d_call: NA
v_call: TRBV4-2
clone_size: NA
j_call: TRBJ1-2
cdr3_aa: CASSQAEGNNYGYTF
cdr3_nt: TGTGCCAGCAGCCAAGCCGAGGGAAACAACTATGGCTACACCTTC

d_call: NA
v_call: TRBV10-2
clone_size: NA
j_call: TRBJ1-5
cdr3_aa: CASSESRAGSQPQHF
cdr3_nt: TGCGCCAGCAGTGAGTCGCGGGCAGGGAGCCAGCCCCAGCATTTT

d_call: NA
v_call: TRBV4-1
clone_size: NA
j_call: TRBJ2-4
cdr3_aa: CASSQVSTLLAKNIQYF
cdr3_nt: TGCGCCAGCAGCCAAGTTTCAACACTACTAGCCAAAAACATTCAGTACTTC

d_call: NA
v_call: TRBV4-3
clone_size: NA
j_call: TRBJ1-2
cdr3_aa: CASSHPLPDRDFSGYTF
cdr3_nt: TGCGCCAGCAGCCATCCACTACCGGACAGAGACTTTAGTGGCTACACCTTC

d_call: NA
v_call: TRBV5-1
clone_size: NA
j_call: TRBJ2-2
cdr3_aa: CASSLVSAGELFF
cdr3_nt: TGCGCCAGCAGCTTGGTATCGGCCGGGGAGCTGTTTTTT

d_call: TRBD1
v_call: TRBV7-3
clone_size: NA
j_call: TRBJ2-5
cdr3_aa: CASSLSDRGWETQYF
cdr3_nt: TGTGCCAGCAGCTTAAGTGACAGGGGGTGGGAGACCCAGTACTTC

d_call: TRBD2
v_call: TRBV16
clone_size: NA
j_call: TRBJ2-7
cdr3_aa: CASSQSSSGLIAYEQYF
cdr3_nt: TGTGCCAGCAGCCAATCCTCTAGCGGCCTGATTGCCTACGAGCAGTACTTC

d_call: TRBD1
v_call: TRBV18
clone_size: once
j_call: TRBJ1-3
cdr3_aa: CASSPIYGQGSSGNTIYF
cdr3_nt: TGTGCCAGCTCACCTATATACGGACAGGGGAGCTCTGGAAACACCATATATTTT

d_call: TRBD2
v_call: TRBV10-3
clone_size: NA
j_call: TRBJ2-3
cdr3_aa: CAISEPNARTSGGGSTDTQYF
cdr3_nt: TGTGCCATCAGTGAGCCCAACGCACGGACTAGCGGGGGGGGAAGCACAGATACGCAGTATTTT

d_call: TRBD2
v_call: TRBV19
clone_size: NA
j_call: TRBJ2-7
cdr3_aa: CASSLAGAYYEQYF
cdr3_nt: TGTGCCAGTAGTCTAGCGGGAGCTTACTACGAGCAGTACTTC

d_call: NA
v_call: TRBV28
clone_size: NA
j_call: TRBJ1-1
cdr3_aa: CASSSRWGNTEAFF
cdr3_nt: TGTGCCAGCAGCTCCAGGTGGGGGAACACTGAAGCTTTCTTT

d_call: TRBD1
v_call: TRBV18
clone_size: few
j_call: TRBJ2-3
cdr3_aa: CASSPGQGGTDTQYF
cdr3_nt: TGTGCCAGCTCACCAGGACAGGGCGGTACAGATACGCAGTATTTT

d_call: TRBD1
v_call: TRBV29-1
clone_size: NA
j_call: TRBJ2-7
cdr3_aa: CSARDRPHYEQYF
cdr3_nt: TGCAGTGCTCGGGACAGGCCCCACTACGAGCAGTACTTC

d_call: NA
v_call: TRBV2
clone_size: NA
j_call: TRBJ2-7
cdr3_aa: CASSDANSYEQHF
cdr3_nt: TGTGCCAGCAGTGACGCCAATAGCTACGAGCAGCACTTC